This record covers a single T cell receptor (beta chain). Germline CDR1 reads SEHNR; CDR2 reads FQNEAQ (reference sequence). Trimming took off 2 bases at V and 8 bases at J, with 15 bases between the two ends. The CDR3 length is 15 residues. How the authors handled the data: Amplified reference gene primers provided the basis for estimating nucleated cell counts. Clones were read by immunoSEQ multiplex PCR, and TCRdb kept only the in-frame ones, dropping some. That table is the source of V, J and clone size, and D and trimming were worked out from the DNA. Of roughly 230,000 clones listed, about 84% are singletons. This sample is drawn from a study of blood T cell repertoires in COVID-19. For the study at large: Donors in the United States, Italy and Spain gave samples during acute or convalescent COVID-19.

Source material: peripheral blood. This sequence was found in an elderly woman with acute or convalescent COVID-19. The chain recombines TRBV7-9 with TRBJ1-4, with D possibly TRBD1 on 5 matching bases. CDR3 in DNA: TGTGCCAGCAGCTTAACAACAGGAGAAAGGGAAAAACTGTTTTTT. Protein sequence: CASSLTTGEREKLFF.